A selection of T cell receptor beta chains follows, all from one sample in a study of shared clonotypes between healthy human individuals. Clones were sequenced by immunoSEQ multiplex PCR, and TCRdb holds only the in-frame ones, with some missing. The table includes about 2.4 million clones, approximately 94% detected once. The sample comprised naive CD4+ T cells sorted from blood. These receptor sequences come from a man aged 18 to 29 in good health. Each CDR3 is given with its conserved first and last residue. The order of the fields is J gene, clone size, V gene, D gene, CDR3 DNA, CDR3 protein. A D gene is named only where the DNA matches it firmly. Only part of the rows carry a size: once, few, many, or a class if the clone is expanded.

j_gene: TRBJ1-5; abundance: NA; v_gene: TRBV6-1; d_gene: NA; CDR3nt: TGTGCCAGCAGTGAAAACGGGCGGGGCGTCAATCAGCCCCAGCATTTT; CDR3aa: CASSENGRGVNQPQHF
j_gene: TRBJ2-7; abundance: NA; v_gene: TRBV2; d_gene: TRBD2; CDR3nt: TGTGCCAGCAGTGCGGGGGGGGGCTCCTACGAGCAGTACTTC; CDR3aa: CASSAGGGSYEQYF
j_gene: TRBJ2-2; abundance: NA; v_gene: TRBV30; d_gene: NA; CDR3nt: TGTGCCTGGGCTAGCACGTCGAACACCGGGGAGCTGTTTTTT; CDR3aa: CAWASTSNTGELFF
j_gene: TRBJ2-2; abundance: NA; v_gene: TRBV5-1; d_gene: NA; CDR3nt: TGCGCCAGCAGCCCGGTTTGGTCAAACACCGGGGAGCTGTTTTTT; CDR3aa: CASSPVWSNTGELFF
j_gene: TRBJ2-7; abundance: NA; v_gene: TRBV7-2; d_gene: NA; CDR3nt: TGTGCCAGCAGCCCCGAGCCGGGACTTACCTACGAGCAGTACTTC; CDR3aa: CASSPEPGLTYEQYF
j_gene: TRBJ2-7; abundance: NA; v_gene: TRBV19; d_gene: NA; CDR3nt: TGTGCCAGTAGTATGACGGGGACCTACGAGCAGTACTTC; CDR3aa: CASSMTGTYEQYF
j_gene: TRBJ1-2; abundance: NA; v_gene: TRBV6-5; d_gene: NA; CDR3nt: TGTGCCAGCAGCCAAGGGGCAGGCCACTATGGCTACACCTTC; CDR3aa: CASSQGAGHYGYTF
j_gene: TRBJ1-2; abundance: NA; v_gene: TRBV5-4; d_gene: TRBD1; CDR3nt: TGTGCCAGCAGCTTGGAGCTGACAGGGGTATATGGCTACACCTTC; CDR3aa: CASSLELTGVYGYTF
j_gene: TRBJ2-4; abundance: NA; v_gene: TRBV30; d_gene: NA; CDR3nt: TGTGCCTGGAGTGTAGGGGGGGCTCTAGCCAAAAACATTCAGTACTTC; CDR3aa: CAWSVGGALAKNIQYF
j_gene: TRBJ1-1; abundance: few; v_gene: TRBV29-1; d_gene: NA; CDR3nt: TGCAGCGTTGATCGGCCCCTGAACACTGAAGCTTTCTTT; CDR3aa: CSVDRPLNTEAFF
j_gene: TRBJ2-1; abundance: once; v_gene: TRBV7-8; d_gene: NA; CDR3nt: TGTGCCAGCAGCTCCGGGAGTGGGAATGAGCAGTTCTTC; CDR3aa: CASSSGSGNEQFF
j_gene: TRBJ1-4; abundance: NA; v_gene: TRBV10-3; d_gene: NA; CDR3nt: TGTGCCATCAGTGGAATGGACAGCGCGGGTGAAAAACTGTTTTTT; CDR3aa: CAISGMDSAGEKLFF
j_gene: TRBJ2-3; abundance: NA; v_gene: TRBV7-8; d_gene: NA; CDR3nt: TGTGCCAGCAGCCAGACAGGAGCGGGCGATACGCAGTATTTT; CDR3aa: CASSQTGAGDTQYF
j_gene: TRBJ2-1; abundance: NA; v_gene: TRBV14; d_gene: TRBD2; CDR3nt: TGTGCCAGCAGCCAAGCTGCTAGCGGGGTCTACAATGAGCAGTTCTTC; CDR3aa: CASSQAASGVYNEQFF
j_gene: TRBJ1-2; abundance: NA; v_gene: TRBV7-2; d_gene: NA; CDR3nt: TGTGCCAGCAGCTTTGGCGGGTTCTATGGCTACACCTTC; CDR3aa: CASSFGGFYGYTF
j_gene: TRBJ1-2; abundance: NA; v_gene: TRBV18; d_gene: NA; CDR3nt: TGTGCCAGCTCACCAAAAGGGAACTATGGCTACACCTTC; CDR3aa: CASSPKGNYGYTF
j_gene: TRBJ1-1; abundance: NA; v_gene: TRBV29-1; d_gene: TRBD1; CDR3nt: TGCAGCGTAGCAGGGACAGTGAACACTGAAGCTTTCTTT; CDR3aa: CSVAGTVNTEAFF
j_gene: TRBJ1-5; abundance: NA; v_gene: TRBV19; d_gene: NA; CDR3nt: TGTGCCAGTAGCGGGCGGAATCAGCCCCAGCATTTT; CDR3aa: CASSGRNQPQHF
j_gene: TRBJ1-5; abundance: NA; v_gene: TRBV19; d_gene: NA; CDR3nt: TGTGCCAGTAGTATAGCCCCGGGACTAGGGAATCAGCCCCAGCATTTT; CDR3aa: CASSIAPGLGNQPQHF
j_gene: TRBJ2-5; abundance: NA; v_gene: TRBV10-1; d_gene: TRBD1; CDR3nt: TGCGCCAGCAGTCCAGGGGGCTTGGAGACCCAGTACTTC; CDR3aa: CASSPGGLETQYF
j_gene: TRBJ2-3; abundance: NA; v_gene: TRBV6-6; d_gene: TRBD2; CDR3nt: TGTGCCAGCAGTTACTTAGCGGGAGTAAGGACAGATACGCAGTATTTT; CDR3aa: CASSYLAGVRTDTQYF
j_gene: TRBJ1-1; abundance: once; v_gene: TRBV9; d_gene: NA; CDR3nt: TGTGCCAGCAGCCCCCACCTCGGGGGGGACACTGAAGCTTTCTTT; CDR3aa: CASSPHLGGDTEAFF
j_gene: TRBJ2-7; abundance: NA; v_gene: TRBV7-9; d_gene: NA; CDR3nt: TGTGCCAGCAGCTTACGGCACCCTCGGGACGAGCAGTACTTC; CDR3aa: CASSLRHPRDEQYF
j_gene: TRBJ2-2; abundance: once; v_gene: TRBV5-1; d_gene: NA; CDR3nt: TGCGCCAGCAGCTTGGGACTCGGCGGGGAGCTGTTTTTT; CDR3aa: CASSLGLGGELFF
j_gene: TRBJ1-1; abundance: NA; v_gene: TRBV30; d_gene: NA; CDR3nt: TGTGCCTATCAAAACAGGGCTCGTGAAGCTTTCTTT; CDR3aa: CAYQNRAREAFF
j_gene: TRBJ2-1; abundance: NA; v_gene: TRBV29-1; d_gene: NA; CDR3nt: TGCAGCGTTGACCGGAGCTCCTACAATGAGCAGTTCTTC; CDR3aa: CSVDRSSYNEQFF
j_gene: TRBJ1-5; abundance: NA; v_gene: TRBV25-1; d_gene: TRBD1; CDR3nt: TGTGCCAGCAGTGGCCAAACAGGGGGCGATCAGCCCCAGCATTTT; CDR3aa: CASSGQTGGDQPQHF
j_gene: TRBJ2-1; abundance: NA; v_gene: TRBV11-3; d_gene: NA; CDR3nt: TGTGCCAGCAGCTTAGATAGGGGGGGGAAGCAGTTCTTC; CDR3aa: CASSLDRGGKQFF
j_gene: TRBJ1-1; abundance: NA; v_gene: TRBV10-2; d_gene: TRBD1; CDR3nt: TGCGCCAGCATCCCAGGGGGGACGGACACTGAAGCTTTCTTT; CDR3aa: CASIPGGTDTEAFF
j_gene: TRBJ2-5; abundance: NA; v_gene: TRBV5-1; d_gene: TRBD1; CDR3nt: TGCGCCAGCAGCTTTCACGGACAGGGGGTTATGGAGACCCAGTACTTC; CDR3aa: CASSFHGQGVMETQYF
j_gene: TRBJ1-5; abundance: NA; v_gene: TRBV18; d_gene: NA; CDR3nt: TGTGCCAGCTCACCTGGGACGGATCAGCCCCAGCATTTT; CDR3aa: CASSPGTDQPQHF
j_gene: TRBJ1-2; abundance: NA; v_gene: TRBV5-6; d_gene: NA; CDR3nt: TGTGCCAGCAGCTTGGGACGGTCTAACTATGGCTACACCTTC; CDR3aa: CASSLGRSNYGYTF
j_gene: TRBJ2-7; abundance: NA; v_gene: TRBV9; d_gene: NA; CDR3nt: TGTGCCAGCAGCCCAACCCACAGTTACGAGCAGTACTTC; CDR3aa: CASSPTHSYEQYF
j_gene: TRBJ2-7; abundance: NA; v_gene: TRBV28; d_gene: TRBD1; CDR3nt: TGTGCCAGCAGTTTATCGGACAGGGAGGCCTACGAGCAGTACTTC; CDR3aa: CASSLSDREAYEQYF
j_gene: TRBJ2-7; abundance: NA; v_gene: TRBV5-1; d_gene: NA; CDR3nt: TGCGCCAGCAGCCCGGGACGGAGCTCCTACGAGCAGTACTTC; CDR3aa: CASSPGRSSYEQYF
j_gene: TRBJ1-6; abundance: NA; v_gene: TRBV6-1; d_gene: NA; CDR3nt: TGTGCCAGCAGTGAAGCGTCGGGGTGGAATTCACCCCTCCACTTT; CDR3aa: CASSEASGWNSPLHF
j_gene: TRBJ2-7; abundance: NA; v_gene: TRBV28; d_gene: NA; CDR3nt: TGTGCCAGCAGCTTACCGGGGGACCTCTCCTACGAGCAGTACTTC; CDR3aa: CASSLPGDLSYEQYF
j_gene: TRBJ2-7; abundance: NA; v_gene: TRBV18; d_gene: NA; CDR3nt: TGTGCCAGCTCACCACCGAGGCAGCCCTTCGAGCAGTACTTC; CDR3aa: CASSPPRQPFEQYF
j_gene: TRBJ2-3; abundance: NA; v_gene: TRBV4-3; d_gene: TRBD2; CDR3nt: TGCGCCAGCAGCCAACAACAGGGACTAGCGTTCACAGATACGCAGTATTTT; CDR3aa: CASSQQQGLAFTDTQYF
j_gene: TRBJ1-1; abundance: NA; v_gene: TRBV6-1; d_gene: NA; CDR3nt: TGTGCCAGCAGTGTTCGTACCAGGGGCAACACTGAAGCTTTCTTT; CDR3aa: CASSVRTRGNTEAFF
j_gene: TRBJ1-1; abundance: once; v_gene: TRBV5-4; d_gene: NA; CDR3nt: TGTGCCAGCAGCTTGTCGGGCGGGGGCACTGAAGCTTTCTTT; CDR3aa: CASSLSGGGTEAFF
j_gene: TRBJ1-4; abundance: NA; v_gene: TRBV13; d_gene: TRBD1; CDR3nt: TGTGCCAGCAGAAGGACAGGCACTAATGAAAAACTGTTTTTT; CDR3aa: CASRRTGTNEKLFF
j_gene: TRBJ2-7; abundance: NA; v_gene: TRBV7-2; d_gene: TRBD1; CDR3nt: TGTGCCAGCAGCTGGGGACAGAGCTACGAGCAGTACTTC; CDR3aa: CASSWGQSYEQYF
j_gene: TRBJ2-1; abundance: NA; v_gene: TRBV5-6; d_gene: TRBD1; CDR3nt: TGTGCCAGCAGCTTACCGGGACAGGGAGGCAATGAGCAGTTCTTC; CDR3aa: CASSLPGQGGNEQFF
j_gene: TRBJ1-2; abundance: NA; v_gene: TRBV6-5; d_gene: NA; CDR3nt: TGTGCCAGCAGTTCGGGGCGGGCTCCTAACTATGGCTACACCTTC; CDR3aa: CASSSGRAPNYGYTF
j_gene: TRBJ1-2; abundance: NA; v_gene: TRBV5-4; d_gene: NA; CDR3nt: TGTGCCAGCAGCTGGGTAGGACAGCCTAACTATGGCTACACCTTC; CDR3aa: CASSWVGQPNYGYTF